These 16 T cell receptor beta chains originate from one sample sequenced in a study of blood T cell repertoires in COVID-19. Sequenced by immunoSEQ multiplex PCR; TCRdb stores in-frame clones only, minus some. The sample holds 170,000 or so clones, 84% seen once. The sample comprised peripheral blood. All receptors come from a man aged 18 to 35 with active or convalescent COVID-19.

The CDR3 loop reads CASSLTQEWNTEAFF. CDR3 DNA: TGTGCCAGCTCACTAACACAGGAATGGAACACTGAAGCTTTCTTT. This chain links TRBV18 with TRBJ1-1; a weak D match, TRBD1 (5 bases). CDR1 and CDR2 from the germline V gene are KGHSH and LQKENI. V lost 4 bases and J 1 base, leaving 13 bases between the germline ends. The CDR3 consists of 15 residues.

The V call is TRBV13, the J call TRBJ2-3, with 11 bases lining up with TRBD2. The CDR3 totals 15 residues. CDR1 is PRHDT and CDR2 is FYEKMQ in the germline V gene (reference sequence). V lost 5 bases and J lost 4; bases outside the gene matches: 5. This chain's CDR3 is CASSRSGRAADTQYF. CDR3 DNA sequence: TGTGCCAGCAGCCGTAGCGGGAGGGCCGCAGATACGCAGTATTTT.

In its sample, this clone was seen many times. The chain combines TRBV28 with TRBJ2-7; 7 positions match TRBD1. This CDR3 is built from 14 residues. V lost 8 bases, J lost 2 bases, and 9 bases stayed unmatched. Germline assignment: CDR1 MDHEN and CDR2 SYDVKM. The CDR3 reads CASGYGTVTYEQYF. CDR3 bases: TGTGCCAGCGGCTATGGGACAGTTACCTACGAGCAGTACTTC.

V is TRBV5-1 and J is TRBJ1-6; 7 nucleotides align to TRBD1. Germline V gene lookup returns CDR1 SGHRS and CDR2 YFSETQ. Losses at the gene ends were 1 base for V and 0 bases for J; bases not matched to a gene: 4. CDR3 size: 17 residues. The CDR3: CASSLRWDSSYNSPLHF. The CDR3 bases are TGCGCCAGCAGCTTGCGGTGGGACAGCTCCTATAATTCACCCCTCCACTTT.

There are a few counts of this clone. The CDR3 DNA is TGTGCCGCACAGGGGGCGGAGAACACTGAAGCTTTCTTT. Residues: CAAQGAENTEAFF. This sequence joins TRBV6-5 and TRBJ1-1; 9 positions agree with TRBD1. Trimming removed 11 bases from V and 1 base from J; junction bases left unmatched: 5. Germline loops: CDR1 MNHEY, CDR2 SVGAGI. This CDR3 has 13 residues.

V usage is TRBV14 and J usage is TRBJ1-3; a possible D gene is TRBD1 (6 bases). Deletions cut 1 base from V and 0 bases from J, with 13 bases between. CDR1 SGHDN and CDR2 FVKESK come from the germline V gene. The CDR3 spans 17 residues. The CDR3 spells CASSQGGTGYSGNTIYF. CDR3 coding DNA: TGTGCCAGCAGCCAAGGGGGTACAGGGTACTCTGGAAACACCATATATTTT.

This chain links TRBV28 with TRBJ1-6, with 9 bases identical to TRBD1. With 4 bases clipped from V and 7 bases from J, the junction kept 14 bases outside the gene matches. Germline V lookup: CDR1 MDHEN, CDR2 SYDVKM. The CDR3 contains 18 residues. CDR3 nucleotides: TGTGCCAGCAGTTCTCATTCTTTGACAGGGGGATTAAATTCACCCCTCCACTTT. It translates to CASSSHSLTGGLNSPLHF.

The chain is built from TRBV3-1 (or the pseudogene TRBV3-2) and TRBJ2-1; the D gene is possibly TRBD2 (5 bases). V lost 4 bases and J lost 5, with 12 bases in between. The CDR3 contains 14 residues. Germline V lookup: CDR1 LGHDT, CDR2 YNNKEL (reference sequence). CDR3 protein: CASSLIGGNNEQFF. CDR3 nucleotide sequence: TGTGCCAGCAGCCTCATTGGAGGAAACAATGAGCAGTTCTTC.

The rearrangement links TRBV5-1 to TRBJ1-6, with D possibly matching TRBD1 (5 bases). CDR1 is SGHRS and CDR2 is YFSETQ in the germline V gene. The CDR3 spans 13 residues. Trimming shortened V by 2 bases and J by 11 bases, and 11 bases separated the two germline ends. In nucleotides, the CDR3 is TGCGCCAGCAGCTTTCAGGGCGGCCCACCCCTCCACTTT. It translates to CASSFQGGPPLHF.

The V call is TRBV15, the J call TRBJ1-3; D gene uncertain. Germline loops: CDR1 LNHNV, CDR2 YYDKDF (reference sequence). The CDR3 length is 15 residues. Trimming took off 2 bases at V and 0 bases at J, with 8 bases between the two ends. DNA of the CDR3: TGTGCCACCAGCAGATACTTGAACTCTGGAAACACCATATATTTT. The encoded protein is CATSRYLNSGNTIYF.

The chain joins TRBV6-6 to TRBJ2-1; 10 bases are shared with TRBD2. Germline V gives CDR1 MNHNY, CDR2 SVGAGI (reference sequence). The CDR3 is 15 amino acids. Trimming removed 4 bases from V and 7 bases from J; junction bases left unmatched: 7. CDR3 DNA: TGTGCCAGCAGTTCTAGCGGGGGTGCCTCGAATGAGCAGTTCTTC. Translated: CASSSSGGASNEQFF.

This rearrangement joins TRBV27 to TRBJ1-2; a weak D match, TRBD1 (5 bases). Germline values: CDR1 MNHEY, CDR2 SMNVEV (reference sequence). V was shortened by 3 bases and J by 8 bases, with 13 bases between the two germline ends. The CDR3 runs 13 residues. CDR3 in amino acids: CASSLRGRGGYTF. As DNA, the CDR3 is TGTGCCAGCAGTTTGCGAGGTAGGGGAGGCTACACCTTC.

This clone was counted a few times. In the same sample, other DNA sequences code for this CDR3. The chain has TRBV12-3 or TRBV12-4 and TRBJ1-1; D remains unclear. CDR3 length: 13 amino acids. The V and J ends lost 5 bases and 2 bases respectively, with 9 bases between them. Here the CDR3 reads CASSLRENTEAFF. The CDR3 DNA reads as TGTGCCAGCAGTCTCCGGGAAAACACTGAAGCTTTCTTT.

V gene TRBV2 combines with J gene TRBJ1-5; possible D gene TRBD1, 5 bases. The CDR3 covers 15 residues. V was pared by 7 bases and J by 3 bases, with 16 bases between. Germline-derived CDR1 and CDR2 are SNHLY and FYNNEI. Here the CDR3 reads CASTTKLGANQPQHF. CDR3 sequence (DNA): TGTGCCAGCACCACCAAGTTAGGGGCCAATCAGCCCCAGCATTTT.

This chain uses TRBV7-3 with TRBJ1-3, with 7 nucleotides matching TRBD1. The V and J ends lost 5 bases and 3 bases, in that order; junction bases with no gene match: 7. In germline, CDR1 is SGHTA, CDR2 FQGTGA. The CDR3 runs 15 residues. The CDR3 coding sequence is TGTGCCAGCAGCCTAAGACAGGGATATGGAAACACCATATATTTT. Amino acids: CASSLRQGYGNTIYF.

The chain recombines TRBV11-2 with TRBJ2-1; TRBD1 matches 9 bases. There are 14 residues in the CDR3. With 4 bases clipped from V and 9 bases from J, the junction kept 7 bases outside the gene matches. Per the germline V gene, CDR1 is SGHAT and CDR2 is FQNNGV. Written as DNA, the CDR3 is TGTGCCAGCAGCTCGATCGGGACAGGGATTGAGCAGTTCTTC. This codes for CASSSIGTGIEQFF.